One T cell receptor beta chain is described in this entry. This sample is drawn from a study of control samples from healthy donors and cancer patients. V dropped 5 bases and J dropped 7 bases, with 12 bases sitting between them. This CDR3 comprises 12 residues. From germline, CDR1 is MDHEN and CDR2 SYDVKM. Libraries were prepared by immunoSEQ multiplex PCR; TCRdb keeps only in-frame clonotypes and omits some of them. Of 150,000 to 200,000 clones listed, almost 90% are singletons. The sample consisted of blood. The J gene is TRBJ2-7, the V gene TRBV28; D is undetermined. The sequence derives from a woman in her thirties in good health. The CDR3 loop is CASSTGLREQYF. CDR3 nucleotides: TGTGCCAGCAGTACGGGCCTTAGAGAGCAGTACTTC.